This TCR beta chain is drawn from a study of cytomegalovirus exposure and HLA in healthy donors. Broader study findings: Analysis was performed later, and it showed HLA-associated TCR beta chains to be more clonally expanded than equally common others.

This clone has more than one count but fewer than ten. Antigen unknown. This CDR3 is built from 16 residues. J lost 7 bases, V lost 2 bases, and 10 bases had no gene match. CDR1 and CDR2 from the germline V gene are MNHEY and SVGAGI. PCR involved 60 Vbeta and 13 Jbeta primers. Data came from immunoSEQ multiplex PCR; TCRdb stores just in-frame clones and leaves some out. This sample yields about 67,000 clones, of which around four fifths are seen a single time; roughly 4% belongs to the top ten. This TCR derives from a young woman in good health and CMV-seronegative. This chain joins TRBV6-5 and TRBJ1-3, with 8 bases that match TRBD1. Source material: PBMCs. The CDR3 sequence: CASSYDLQGVPNTIYF. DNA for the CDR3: TGTGCCAGCAGTTACGACCTACAGGGGGTACCGAACACCATATATTTT.